Sequencing of this T cell receptor (beta chain) was carried out in a study of T cell responses to AZD1222 COVID-19 vaccine. General study points: Females outnumbered males among donors, who were mostly white British; clonal diversity was possibly underestimated. Elevations in Spike-specific TCR breadth and depth followed administration of two AZD1222 doses.

Sequencing was performed with immunoSEQ multiplex PCR; in TCRdb, only in-frame clones are kept and a portion is missing. This table holds 150,000 to 200,000 clones, 91% found once. Trimming removed 0 bases from V and 7 bases from J, with 12 bases in between. The V gene's germline CDR1 is ENHRY and CDR2 SYGVKD. The CDR3 length is 14 residues. The count of this clone is one. The target antigen is unknown. The origin of this receptor is an adult in good health. The sample consisted of peripheral blood, taken on day 0 of AZD1222 vaccination. The chain recombines TRBV10-3 with TRBJ2-5; D tentatively reads TRBD1 or TRBD2 (5 bases each). CDR3 coding DNA: TGTGCCATCAGTGAGTCCGGGGCCCAGAGGACCCAGTACTTC. This encodes CAISESGAQRTQYF.